A selection of T cell receptor beta chains follows, all from one sample in a study of beta chain features in type 1 diabetes. Method: immunoSEQ multiplex PCR; TCRdb's copy keeps in-frame clones and lacks some. Of 200,000 to 300,000 clones listed, around 21% were seen once; the top ten hold more than 0.025%. Sample: naive CD4+ T cells from blood. Every receptor here comes from a woman in her forties with type 1 diabetes. Each CDR3 is given with its conserved first and last residue. D genes are given only for firm matches. A clone size is listed for some rows: how often the clone was seen (once, few, many), or a class if it is expanded.

d_gene | abundance | j_gene | v_gene | CDR3aa | CDR3nt
TRBD1 | . | TRBJ2-1 | TRBV12-5 | CASGLGTGSEQFF | TGTGCTAGTGGTTTGGGGACAGGAAGTGAGCAGTTCTTC
. | few | TRBJ2-1 | TRBV7-9 | CASSPLGGVYNEQFF | TGTGCCAGCAGCCCCCTCGGCGGAGTCTACAATGAGCAGTTCTTC
TRBD2 | . | TRBJ2-1 | TRBV9 | CASSVGGGSSYNEQFF | TGTGCCAGCAGCGTAGGAGGCGGGAGCTCCTACAATGAGCAGTTCTTC
. | few | TRBJ2-5 | TRBV19 | CASSDTQETQYF | TGTGCCAGTTCGGACACCCAAGAGACCCAGTACTTC
. | . | TRBJ1-5 | TRBV2 | CASREGGAIKPQHF | TGTGCCAGCAGGGAGGGGGGGGCCATCAAGCCCCAGCATTTT
. | . | TRBJ2-7 | TRBV29-1 | CSVGTPRNPGSYEQYF | TGCAGTGTCGGGACTCCTCGCAACCCAGGCTCCTACGAGCAGTACTTC
. | few | TRBJ2-7 | TRBV15 | CATSRDPGIAYEQYF | TGTGCCACCAGCAGAGATCCAGGGATCGCCTACGAGCAGTACTTC
TRBD1 | few | TRBJ2-4 | TRBV28 | CASSRGGARMNIQYF | TGTGCCAGCAGCCGAGGGGGCGCCAGGATGAACATTCAGTACTTC
. | . | TRBJ2-1 | TRBV6-5 | CASSYGSFTYNEQFF | TGTGCCAGCAGTTACGGTAGCTTCACCTACAATGAGCAGTTCTTC
. | . | TRBJ1-2 | TRBV5-8 | CASSVGHPYGYTF | TGTGCCAGCAGTGTCGGACACCCCTATGGCTACACCTTC
TRBD2 | few | TRBJ2-7 | TRBV9 | CASSTGTGGTYEQYF | TGTGCCAGCAGCACCGGGACGGGGGGGACTTACGAGCAGTACTTC
. | . | TRBJ1-6 | TRBV7-2 | CASSLEPLYSPLHF | TGTGCCAGCAGCTTAGAACCCCTATATTCACCCCTCCACTTT
TRBD2 | few | TRBJ2-2 | TRBV7-3 | CASSLLAGRNTGELFF | TGTGCCAGCAGCTTACTAGCGGGGAGAAACACCGGGGAGCTGTTTTTT
TRBD1 | few | TRBJ2-1 | TRBV29-1 | CSFTGGWGQFF | TGCAGCTTCACAGGGGGCTGGGGGCAGTTCTTC
. | few | TRBJ2-1 | TRBV15 | CATSRDPSSYNEQFF | TGTGCCACCAGCAGAGATCCTAGCTCCTACAATGAGCAGTTCTTC
. | . | TRBJ2-5 | TRBV9 | CASSGDGETQYF | TGTGCCAGCAGCGGCGACGGGGAGACCCAGTACTTC
TRBD1 | . | TRBJ2-7 | TRBV7-2 | CASSAIRDRGIEQYF | TGTGCCAGCAGCGCCATCCGGGACAGGGGAATAGAGCAGTACTTC
TRBD1 | few | TRBJ1-1 | TRBV29-1 | CSGGTVANTEAFF | TGCAGCGGTGGGACAGTCGCGAACACTGAAGCTTTCTTT
TRBD1 | few | TRBJ1-1 | TRBV4-3 | CASSHADREGTEAFF | TGCGCCAGCAGCCACGCGGACAGGGAGGGCACTGAAGCTTTCTTT
. | few | TRBJ2-3 | TRBV7-9 | CASRGHGPDTQYF | TGTGCCAGCAGGGGACACGGGCCAGATACGCAGTATTTT
. | few | TRBJ1-5 | TRBV4-3 | CASSQEWPQVRMHF | TGCGCCAGCAGCCAAGAATGGCCACAGGTCCGAATGCATTTT
. | . | TRBJ1-1 | TRBV15 | CATSTRGTEAFF | TGTGCCACCAGCACACGGGGAACTGAAGCTTTCTTT
TRBD1 | few | TRBJ1-4 | TRBV9 | CASSPTGTGEKLFF | TGTGCCAGCAGTCCAACCGGGACAGGTGAAAAACTGTTTTTT
. | . | TRBJ2-5 | TRBV7-2 | CASSLGGQETQYF | TGTGCCAGCAGCTTGGGGGGACAAGAGACCCAGTACTTC
. | few | TRBJ2-1 | TRBV20-1 | CSAPGNEQFF | TGCAGTGCTCCGGGGAATGAGCAGTTCTTC
TRBD1 | few | TRBJ2-7 | TRBV4-3 | CASSQDWDRDYEQYF | TGCGCCAGCAGCCAAGATTGGGACAGGGACTACGAGCAGTACTTC
. | . | TRBJ2-7 | TRBV7-9 | CASSPGFSSGEQYF | TGTGCCAGCAGCCCGGGATTTTCCTCGGGGGAGCAGTACTTC
TRBD1 | . | TRBJ1-1 | TRBV18 | CASSPQGDTEAFF | TGTGCCAGCTCACCTCAGGGGGACACTGAAGCTTTCTTT
TRBD1 | . | TRBJ1-2 | TRBV28 | CASSSSGQGKSTYGYTF | TGTGCCAGCAGTTCGTCGGGACAGGGTAAAAGCACTTATGGCTACACCTTC
TRBD2 | few | TRBJ2-1 | TRBV7-2 | CASSLSGSFYNEQFF | TGTGCCAGCAGCTTGAGCGGGAGTTTCTACAATGAGCAGTTCTTC
TRBD2 | . | TRBJ2-5 | TRBV5-1 | CASSLARLAGQETQYF | TGCGCCAGCAGCTTGGCACGATTAGCGGGACAAGAGACCCAGTACTTC
TRBD1 | . | TRBJ1-1 | TRBV6-5 | CASSPQTGGNTEAFF | TGTGCCAGCAGTCCCCAGACAGGGGGGAACACTGAAGCTTTCTTT
TRBD2 | once | TRBJ2-4 | TRBV9 | CASSDLSGRALDIQYF | TGTGCCAGCAGCGACCTTAGCGGGAGGGCGTTGGACATTCAGTACTTC
. | . | TRBJ2-7 | TRBV27 | CASSFARGEQYF | TGTGCCAGCAGTTTCGCCAGGGGCGAGCAGTACTTC
. | once | TRBJ1-5 | TRBV28 | CASSSPGQPQHF | TGTGCCAGCAGTTCCCCAGGGCAGCCCCAGCATTTT
TRBD1 | . | TRBJ2-5 | TRBV23-1 | CASSPTCPYRGETQYF | TGCGCCAGCAGCCCAACTTGCCCCTACAGGGGAGAGACCCAGTACTTC
. | . | TRBJ2-5 | TRBV2 | CASSEWGGQETQYF | TGTGCCAGCAGTGAGTGGGGCGGTCAAGAGACCCAGTACTTC
TRBD1 | . | TRBJ2-5 | TRBV28 | CASTKGQVQETQYF | TGTGCCAGCACCAAGGGACAGGTCCAAGAGACCCAGTACTTC
. | . | TRBJ1-4 | TRBV4-2 | CASSLAAVSEKLFF | TGTGCCAGCAGCCTCGCGGCCGTTTCCGAAAAACTGTTTTTT
TRBD1 | few | TRBJ1-5 | TRBV5-1 | CASSPSGTGWQPQHF | TGCGCCAGCAGCCCCTCGGGGACAGGGTGGCAGCCCCAGCATTTT
TRBD1 | . | TRBJ2-7 | TRBV27 | CASSAQTGVGAYEQYF | TGTGCCAGCAGTGCTCAGACAGGGGTAGGAGCGTACGAGCAGTACTTC